This T cell receptor (beta chain) was identified in a study of T cells in Graves' hyperthyroidism and ophthalmopathy. RNA transcripts gave rise to amplified TCR beta CDR3 regions. RT-PCR in the first round (using the HTBI primer set) targeted the TCR CDR3. MiXCR was run by TCRdb on the multiplex PCR reads, yielding one entry per CDR3 protein. The table shows around 110,000 distinct CDR3 sequences, with 15% to 20% occurring only once. The V gene lost 6 bases and the J gene lost 2 bases, with 13 bases spanning the gap. The CDR3 sequence is 14 residues long. The germline V gene encodes CDR1 DFQATT and CDR2 SNEGSKA (reference sequence). There are many counts of this clonotype.

This receptor was obtained from a woman between 45 and 65 years old with Graves' hyperthyroidism. Sequenced material: blood. J is TRBJ2-2 and V is TRBV20-1; tentative D call: TRBD2 (5 bases). CDR3 in DNA: TGCAGTGCGCTACGGACTGGTAACACCGGGGAGCTGTTTTTT. It is translated as CSALRTGNTGELFF.